This T cell receptor beta chain was observed in a study of human T cells and chemical hapten exposure. Germline lookup yields CDR1 MGHRA and CDR2 YSYEKL. This CDR3 region has 14 residues. V lost 1 base and J lost 4, with 10 bases in between. Time point reported: pre-sensitization, week 0. Treatment denoted: therapeutic diphenylcyclopropenone sensitization with weekly scalp DPC. TCRdb passed the RACE reads through MiXCR, listing each CDR3 protein once. The sample includes 300,000 to 400,000 distinct CDR3 sequences, 5% to 6.5% of them seen just once. This clonotype occurred many times. The sequence was obtained from a woman between 45 and 65 years old with alopecia areata. Some clones in this sample may be carry-over from other donors' samples. V is TRBV4-1 and J is TRBJ1-2; the D gene is possibly TRBD1 (6 bases). Sequencing was performed on whole blood, taken in connection with sensitization to the hapten diphenylcyclopropenone (DPC). CDR3 sequence reads: CASSQARGIYGYTF. The CDR3, as DNA: TGCGCCAGCAGCCAAGCCAGGGGTATCTATGGCTACACCTTC.